These 12 T cell receptor beta chains share one sample of origin, sequenced in a study of cytomegalovirus exposure and HLA in healthy donors. Primers for the PCR totalled 60 Vbeta and 13 Jbeta. Assay used: immunoSEQ multiplex PCR; TCRdb lists only in-frame clones, some missing. Of 110,000 or so clones in the sample, 65% to 80% are singletons; the top ten hold roughly 3%. The sequenced material came from PBMCs. These receptors originate from a female donor in good health and CMV-seronegative.

The chain joins TRBV10-1 to TRBJ1-1; TRBD1 aligns across 9 bases. This CDR3 spans 16 amino acids. The V gene's germline CDR1 is WNHNN and CDR2 SYGVQD (reference sequence). The junction had 11 bases not matched to a gene; V was cut back by 3 bases and J by 6 bases. The CDR3 reads CASSDGLGGQGPEAFF. In nucleotides, the CDR3 is TGCGCCAGCAGTGACGGGTTGGGGGGACAGGGCCCTGAAGCTTTCTTT.

The chain combines TRBV25-1 with TRBJ2-3, with 8 nucleotides matching TRBD2. V was clipped by 4 bases and J by 7 bases; unmatched bases: 7. The germline CDR1 and CDR2 sequences are MGHDK and SYGVNS. This CDR3 spans 14 amino acids. This CDR3 reads CASSVGGATNTQYF. CDR3 nucleotides: TGTGCCAGCAGTGTCGGGGGGGCCACTAATACGCAGTATTTT.

The chain uses TRBV13 and TRBJ2-3; 8 positions agree with TRBD2. V dropped 1 base and J dropped 2; count of bases not matched to a gene: 8. Germline CDR1 PRHDT, CDR2 FYEKMQ (reference sequence). The CDR3 is 17 residues long. The CDR3: CASSLDQRGHNTDTQYF. CDR3 sequence (DNA): TGTGCCAGCAGCTTAGACCAGCGGGGGCACAACACAGATACGCAGTATTTT.

This chain joins TRBV10-3 and TRBJ2-3; 8 bases map to TRBD2. The CDR3 contains 16 residues. Trimming removed 3 bases from V and 4 bases from J; junction bases left unmatched: 9. Germline CDR1 is ENHRY and CDR2 is SYGVKD. CDR3 sequence reads: CAISDGKRGWADTQYF. CDR3 DNA: TGTGCCATCAGTGACGGAAAGCGGGGGTGGGCAGATACGCAGTATTTT.

The rearrangement links TRBV18 to TRBJ1-2, with 9 bases aligning to TRBD1. With V trimmed by 3 bases and J by 6 bases, 8 bases remained unmatched. Germline CDR1 is KGHSH and CDR2 is LQKENI. The CDR3 has 15 amino acids. The CDR3 region has the DNA TGTGCCAGCTCACCCACGGGACAGGGTGGAGATGGCTACACCTTC. Encoded protein: CASSPTGQGGDGYTF.

The V and J genes are TRBV19 and TRBJ2-1; the match to TRBD2 covers 13 bases. The CDR3 extends over 15 amino acids. V was pared by 9 bases and J by 5 bases, with 7 bases of the junction left unmatched. Germline V gives CDR1 LNHDA, CDR2 SQIVND (reference sequence). CDR3 region: CASLGLAGTHNEQFF. CDR3 nucleotide sequence: TGTGCCAGCCTGGGACTAGCGGGAACTCACAATGAGCAGTTCTTC. Supplemented by reference TRBV19 and TRBJ2-1, the full variable domain reads DGGITQSPKYLFRKEGQNVTLSCEQNLNHDAMYWYRQDPGQGLRLIYYSQIVNDFQKGDIAEGYSVSREKKESFPLTVTSAQKNPTAFYLCASLGLAGTHNEQFFGPGTRLTVL.

The gene calls are TRBV7-9 and TRBJ2-7; unclear D gene. The CDR3 consists of 11 residues. CDR1 is SEHNR and CDR2 is FQNEAQ in the germline V gene (reference sequence). The ends were cut back, 5 bases at V and 3 bases at J, with 5 bases in the middle. CDR3 bases: TGTGCCAGCAGCCCCCTCTACGAGCAGTACTTC. Translation: CASSPLYEQYF.

V is TRBV7-9 and J is TRBJ2-1, with D perhaps matching TRBD2 (6 bases). The CDR3 covers 14 residues. Germline lookup yields CDR1 SEHNR and CDR2 FQNEAQ (reference sequence). The ends were cut back, 8 bases at V and 8 bases at J, with 19 bases in the middle. CDR3 sequence (DNA): TGTGCCAGCGGTCCGGGGACCGGAGGGGATGAGCAGTTCTTC. It yields the protein CASGPGTGGDEQFF.

As for this clone: At one end, the junction sequence differs from germline, possibly due to a read error. Other DNA sequences from this sample encode an identical CDR3 as well. The chain uses TRBV4-1 and TRBJ1-1, with D uncertain. This CDR3 has 16 residues. Germline CDR1 is MGHRA and CDR2 is YSYEKL. CDR3 sequence: CASSQEMVVEGTEAFF. The CDR3, as DNA: TGCGCCAGTAGCCAAGAAATGGTGGTTGAGGGCACTGAAGCTTTCTTT.

The rearrangement uses TRBV30 and TRBJ1-1; D is uncertain. Germline V gene lookup returns CDR1 GTSNPN and CDR2 SVGIG (reference sequence). Trimming took off 4 bases at V and 0 bases at J, with 15 bases between the two ends. CDR3 length: 15 amino acids. CDR3 in amino acids: CAWNSGNLLNTEAFF. The CDR3 coding sequence is TGTGCCTGGAACTCCGGGAACTTATTGAACACTGAAGCTTTCTTT.

This sequence joins TRBV18 and TRBJ1-5, with D possibly TRBD1 on 5 matching bases. CDR3 size: 15 residues. Looked up from germline, CDR1 is KGHSH and CDR2 is LQKENI. V lost 0 bases and J lost 0, with 6 bases in between. CDR3 region: CASSPPGHSNQPQHF. In DNA, the CDR3 is TGTGCCAGCTCACCACCGGGGCATAGCAATCAGCCCCAGCATTTT.

V and J are TRBV11-2 and TRBJ1-1, with a weak D call TRBD1 (6 bases). Germline V gives CDR1 SGHAT, CDR2 FQNNGV. The ends were cut back, 5 bases at V and 0 bases at J, with 16 bases in the middle. The CDR3 is made up of 16 amino acids. The CDR3, as DNA: TGTGCCAGCAGCGCGGGAGGGGGGGATTTGAACACTGAAGCTTTCTTT. Translation: CASSAGGGDLNTEAFF.